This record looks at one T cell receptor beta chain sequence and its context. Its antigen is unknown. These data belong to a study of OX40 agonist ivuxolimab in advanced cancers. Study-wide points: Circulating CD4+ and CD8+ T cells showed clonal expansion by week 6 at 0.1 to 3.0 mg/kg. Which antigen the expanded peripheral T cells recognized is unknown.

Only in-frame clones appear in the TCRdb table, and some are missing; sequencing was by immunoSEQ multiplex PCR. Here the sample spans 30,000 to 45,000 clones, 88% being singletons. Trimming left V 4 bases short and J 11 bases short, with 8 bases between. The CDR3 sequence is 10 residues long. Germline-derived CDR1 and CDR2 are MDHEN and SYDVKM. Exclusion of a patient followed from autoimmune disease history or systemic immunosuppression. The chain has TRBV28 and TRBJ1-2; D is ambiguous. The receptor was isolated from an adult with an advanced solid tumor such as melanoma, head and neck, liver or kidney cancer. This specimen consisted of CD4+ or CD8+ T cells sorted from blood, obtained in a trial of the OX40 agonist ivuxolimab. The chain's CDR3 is CASSSRGYTF. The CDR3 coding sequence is TGTGCCAGCAGTTCCAGAGGGTACACCTTC.